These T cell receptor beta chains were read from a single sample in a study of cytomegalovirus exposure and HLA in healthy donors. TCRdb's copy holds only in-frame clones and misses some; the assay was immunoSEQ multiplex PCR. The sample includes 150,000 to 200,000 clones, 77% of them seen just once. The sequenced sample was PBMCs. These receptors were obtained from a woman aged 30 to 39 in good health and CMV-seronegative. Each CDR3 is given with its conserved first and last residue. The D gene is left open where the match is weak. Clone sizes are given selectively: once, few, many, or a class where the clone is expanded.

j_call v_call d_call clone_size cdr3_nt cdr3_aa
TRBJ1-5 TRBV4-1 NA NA TGCGCCAGCAGCCAAGTCGGGAGGAATCAGCCCCAGCATTTT CASSQVGRNQPQHF
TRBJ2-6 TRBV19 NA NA TGTGCCAGTAGTCAGTCCTCTGGGGCCAACGTCCTGACTTTC CASSQSSGANVLTF
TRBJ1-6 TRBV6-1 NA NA TGTGCCAGCCAAGAGCATTCACCCCTCCACTTT CASQEHSPLHF
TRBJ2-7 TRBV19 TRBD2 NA TGTGCCAGTAGCCCGGCTTGGGACTACACCTACGAGCAGTACTTC CASSPAWDYTYEQYF
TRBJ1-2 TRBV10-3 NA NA TGTGCCATCAGTGATACGGGGGTAGAGGATGGCTACACCTTC CAISDTGVEDGYTF
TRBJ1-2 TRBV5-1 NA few TGCGCCAGCAGCTTCAGGACAGACTATGGCTACACCTTC CASSFRTDYGYTF
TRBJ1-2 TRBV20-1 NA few TGCAGTGCTTTAGACTATGGCTACACCTTC CSALDYGYTF
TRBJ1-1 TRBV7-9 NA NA TGTGCCAGCGCCTTCCGGGGGAGGCACACTGAAGCTTTCTTT CASAFRGRHTEAFF
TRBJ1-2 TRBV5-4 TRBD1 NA TGTGCCAGCAGCCAGACGGACAGGGGAAGCTATGGCTACACCTTC CASSQTDRGSYGYTF
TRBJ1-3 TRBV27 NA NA TGTGCCAGCAGTTTATCGTTGGCCCTTGGAAACACCATATATTTT CASSLSLALGNTIYF
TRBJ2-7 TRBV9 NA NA TGTGCCAGCAGCGTAGCAACCGAGTACGAGCAGTACTTC CASSVATEYEQYF
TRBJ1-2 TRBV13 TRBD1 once TGTGCCAGCAGCGCGGGGACAGGGGGCAATTTTGGCTACACCTTC CASSAGTGGNFGYTF
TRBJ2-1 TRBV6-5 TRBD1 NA TGTGCCAGCAGTTGGGACAGCCCGGGTGAGCAGTTCTTC CASSWDSPGEQFF
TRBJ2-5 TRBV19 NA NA TGTGCCACATCTGTGGGGGCCCGGGAGACCCAGTACTTC CATSVGARETQYF
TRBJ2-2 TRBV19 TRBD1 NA TGTGCCAGTAGTACCTACGACAGGGTGAACGGGGAGCTGTTTTTT CASSTYDRVNGELFF
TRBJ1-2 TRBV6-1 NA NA TGTGCCAGCAGTGAAGGGGGGGGAGATGCAGCTAACTATGGCTACACCTTC CASSEGGGDAANYGYTF
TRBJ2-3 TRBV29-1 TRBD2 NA TGCAGCGCTTTCAGCGGGAGAAGTGGGGATACGCAGTATTTT CSAFSGRSGDTQYF
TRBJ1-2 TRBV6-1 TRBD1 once TGTGCCAGCAGTGAAGACCTCGGACAGGGGTATGGCTACACCTTC CASSEDLGQGYGYTF
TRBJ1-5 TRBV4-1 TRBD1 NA TGCGCCAGCAGCCAAGATGGCACTCCAGGGGCAGGGGGTCAGCCCCAGCATTTT CASSQDGTPGAGGQPQHF
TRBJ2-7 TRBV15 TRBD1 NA TGTGCCACGGCCGTAGGACAGGGCTACGAGCAGTACTTC CATAVGQGYEQYF
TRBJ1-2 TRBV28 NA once TGTGCCAGCAGTCTTCGACAGAACTATGGCTACACCTTC CASSLRQNYGYTF
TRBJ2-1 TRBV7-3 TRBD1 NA TGTGCCAGCAGCAACACAGGGGGGTATGAGCAGTTCTTC CASSNTGGYEQFF
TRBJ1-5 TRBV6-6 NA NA TGTGCCAGCACCTCCCCCAGGAATCAGCCCCAGCATTTT CASTSPRNQPQHF
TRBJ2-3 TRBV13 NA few TGTGCCAGCAGCTCGCGGGATACGCAGTATTTT CASSSRDTQYF
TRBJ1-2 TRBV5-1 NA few TGCGCCAGCAGCTTGGAACAGGTACTCCACCCTAACTATGGCTACACCTTC CASSLEQVLHPNYGYTF
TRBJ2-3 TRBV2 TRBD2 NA TGTGCCAGCAGTGAAGAGACTAGCTTCGGGGTGGCAGATACGCAGTATTTT CASSEETSFGVADTQYF
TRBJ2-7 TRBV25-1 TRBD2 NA TGTGCCAGCAGTCTCCCGACTAGCGGGTTGTACGAGCAGTACTTC CASSLPTSGLYEQYF
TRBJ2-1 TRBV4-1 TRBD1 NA TGCGCCAGCAGCCGGGACAGGGGCGGGACGGGGGTCTACAATGAGCAGTTCTTC CASSRDRGGTGVYNEQFF
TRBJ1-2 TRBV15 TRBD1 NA TGTGCCACCAGCGTGCGACAGGGCTCGGCTGGCTACACCTTC CATSVRQGSAGYTF
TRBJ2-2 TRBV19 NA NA TGTGCCAGTAGTATACGGGGCACCGGGGAGCTGTTTTTT CASSIRGTGELFF
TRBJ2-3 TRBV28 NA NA TGTGCCAGCAGTTTAGACACTTTCTACACAGATACGCAGTATTTT CASSLDTFYTDTQYF
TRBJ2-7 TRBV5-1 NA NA TGCGCCAGCAGCTTGGCCACGGGGAAAACCTACGAGCAGTACTTC CASSLATGKTYEQYF
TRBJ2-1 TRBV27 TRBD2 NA TGTGCCAGTCAAAACCAGGGACTAGCGGTTTACAATGAGCAGTTCTTC CASQNQGLAVYNEQFF
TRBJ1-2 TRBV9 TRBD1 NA TGTGCCAGCAGCGCGGACAGGGGGCTGTATGGCTACACCTTC CASSADRGLYGYTF
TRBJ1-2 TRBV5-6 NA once TGTGCCAGCAGCTTGATGAGCTATGGCTACACCTTC CASSLMSYGYTF
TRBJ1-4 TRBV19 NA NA TGTGCCAGTAGTCCTCGGGGGCGGGGGACTAATGAAAAACTGTTTTTT CASSPRGRGTNEKLFF
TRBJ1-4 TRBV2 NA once TGTGCCAGCAGTGTCCGGGCCTCGAGGGATGAAAAACTGTTTTTT CASSVRASRDEKLFF
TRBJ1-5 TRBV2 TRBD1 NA TGTGCCAGCACCGAACAGGGGAGTCGCAATCAGCCCCAGCATTTT CASTEQGSRNQPQHF
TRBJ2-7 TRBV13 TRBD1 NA TGTGCCAGCAGCTCGGACAGGGTGTCCTCCTACGAGCAGTACTTC CASSSDRVSSYEQYF
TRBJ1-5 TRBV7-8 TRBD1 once TGTGCCAGCAGCTCTCGGACAGGGGGTTATCAGCCCCAGCATTTT CASSSRTGGYQPQHF
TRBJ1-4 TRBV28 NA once TGTGCCAGCAGTTTAAGATCCGGGGATGAAAAACTGTTTTTT CASSLRSGDEKLFF
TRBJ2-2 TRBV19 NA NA TGTGCCAGTAGTACCAACACCCCCGGGGAGCTGTTTTTT CASSTNTPGELFF
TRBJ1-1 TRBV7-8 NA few TGTGCCAGCAGCTTGCGAGTTGGCACTGAAGCTTTCTTT CASSLRVGTEAFF
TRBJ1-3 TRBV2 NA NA TGTGCCAGCAGTGTGCTTCTGGGGGGTGGAAACACCATATATTTT CASSVLLGGGNTIYF
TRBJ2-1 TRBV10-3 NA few TGTGCCATCAGTGAGTCTGCGTACCAAACCTACAATGAGCAGTTCTTC CAISESAYQTYNEQFF
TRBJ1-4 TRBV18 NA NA TGTGCCAGCTCTCCCCAGGAAAAACTGTTTTTT CASSPQEKLFF
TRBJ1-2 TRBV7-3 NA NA TGTGCCAGCAGCTTAAACCAGGGGCTGCTCTCTGGCTACACCTTC CASSLNQGLLSGYTF
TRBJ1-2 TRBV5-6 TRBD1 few TGTGCCAGCAGCCGGGGGACAGAAGGTCCCTACACCTTC CASSRGTEGPYTF
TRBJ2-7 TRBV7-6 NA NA TGTGCCAGCAGCTCCGACTCCTTAATTTTGCTGTACTTC CASSSDSLILLYF
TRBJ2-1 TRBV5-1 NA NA TGCGCCAGCAGCTTGGGAGACTCCGTATACAATGAGCAGTTCTTC CASSLGDSVYNEQFF